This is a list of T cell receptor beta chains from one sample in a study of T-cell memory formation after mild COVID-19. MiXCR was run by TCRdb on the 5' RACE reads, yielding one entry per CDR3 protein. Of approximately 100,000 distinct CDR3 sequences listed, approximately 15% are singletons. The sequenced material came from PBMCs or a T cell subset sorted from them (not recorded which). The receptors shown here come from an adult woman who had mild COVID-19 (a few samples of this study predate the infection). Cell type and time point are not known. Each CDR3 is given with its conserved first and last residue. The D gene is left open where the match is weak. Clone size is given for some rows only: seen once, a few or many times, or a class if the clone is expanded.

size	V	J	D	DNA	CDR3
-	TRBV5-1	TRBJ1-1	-	TGCGCCAGCAGTATGACGGGGGTAGGGGAAACTGAAGCTTTCTTT	CASSMTGVGETEAFF
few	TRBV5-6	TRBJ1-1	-	TGTGCCAGCAGCGGGTTGGGGGGCACTGAAGCTTTCTTT	CASSGLGGTEAFF
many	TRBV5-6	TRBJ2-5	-	TGTGCCAGCAGCTTCGCCCCGGCCGGGTCCCAAGAGACCCAGTACTTC	CASSFAPAGSQETQYF
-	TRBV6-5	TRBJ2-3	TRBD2	TGTGCCAGCAGTCGGCTAGCGGCTACCCACGCAGATACGCAGTATTTT	CASSRLAATHADTQYF
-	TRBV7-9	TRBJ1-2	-	TGTGCCAGCAGCCAAATGGACCCCTATGGCTACACCTTC	CASSQMDPYGYTF
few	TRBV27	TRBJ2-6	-	TGTGCCAGCAGTTTAACTAGCTCTGGGGCCAACGTCCTGACTTTC	CASSLTSSGANVLTF
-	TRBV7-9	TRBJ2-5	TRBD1	TGTGCCAGCAGCCAAAGACAGGGGGCGCGAGAGACCCAGTACTTC	CASSQRQGARETQYF
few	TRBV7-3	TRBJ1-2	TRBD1	TGTGCCAGCAGCCCCGGACAGGGTTTGGGCTATGGCTACACCTTC	CASSPGQGLGYGYTF
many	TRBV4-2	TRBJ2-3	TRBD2	TGTGCCAGCAGCCAAGACCGGGAGGTGCCCGGGCAGTATTTT	CASSQDREVPGQYF
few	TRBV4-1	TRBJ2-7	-	TGCGCCAGCAGCCCACTCGGGGGAGGAACCGAGCAGTACTTC	CASSPLGGGTEQYF
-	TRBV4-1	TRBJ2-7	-	TGCGCCAGCAGCGACCTAGGGGGCTACGAGCAGTACTTC	CASSDLGGYEQYF
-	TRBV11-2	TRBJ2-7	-	TGTGCCAGCAGCTTCGGGAGCGGGCTCGGCGAGCAGTACTTC	CASSFGSGLGEQYF
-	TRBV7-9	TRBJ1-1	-	TGTGCCAGCAGCTCCTTGGAGGGAAACACTGAAGCTTTCTTT	CASSSLEGNTEAFF
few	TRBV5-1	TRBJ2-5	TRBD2	TGCGCCAGCAGCGATCCGGGACTAGCGCTAGAGACCCAGTACTTC	CASSDPGLALETQYF
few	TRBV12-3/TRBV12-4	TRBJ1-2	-	TGTGCCAGCAGTCCGGGGAGCGGAGCTAACTATGGCTACACCTTC	CASSPGSGANYGYTF
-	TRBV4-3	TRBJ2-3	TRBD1	TGCGCCAGCAGCCAGGACAGGTGGACCTCTAGCACAGATACGCAGTATTTT	CASSQDRWTSSTDTQYF
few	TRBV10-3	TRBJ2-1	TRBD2	TGTGCCATCGGAAGCGGGGGCTCCTACAATGAGCAGTTCTTC	CAIGSGGSYNEQFF
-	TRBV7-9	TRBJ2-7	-	TGTGCCAGCAGCCCCGGGATCTCGGACTACGAGCAGTACTTC	CASSPGISDYEQYF
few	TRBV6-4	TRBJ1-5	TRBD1	TGTGCCAGCATTTACAGGGGGCGGAATCAGCCCCAGCATTTT	CASIYRGRNQPQHF
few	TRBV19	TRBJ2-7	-	TGTGCCAGTAAGTCTCTCTCGGACAACTCCTACGAGCAGTACTTC	CASKSLSDNSYEQYF
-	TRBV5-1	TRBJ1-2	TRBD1	TGCGCCAGCAGCTTACAGGGGACCCTCGACTATGGCTACACCTTC	CASSLQGTLDYGYTF
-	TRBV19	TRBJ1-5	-	TGTGCCAGTAGTATATGGGTAGGGGATCAGCCCCAGCATTTT	CASSIWVGDQPQHF
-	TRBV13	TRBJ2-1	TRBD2	TGTGCCAGCAGTGCCGGGACTAGCGGACAGGGTGAGCAGTTCTTC	CASSAGTSGQGEQFF
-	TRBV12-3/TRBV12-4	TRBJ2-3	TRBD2	TGTGCCAGCAGCCCTAATAGCGGGAGGATTGGCGATACGCAGTATTTT	CASSPNSGRIGDTQYF
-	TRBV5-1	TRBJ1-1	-	TGCGCCAGCAGGAGCAGGGTGGACACTGAAGCTTTCTTT	CASRSRVDTEAFF
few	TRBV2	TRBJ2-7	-	TGTGCCAGCAGTGAACGGTGGGCAAACTCCTACGAGCAGTACTTC	CASSERWANSYEQYF
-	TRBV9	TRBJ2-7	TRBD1	TGTGCCAGCAGCGTAGGGACAGGGACCTACGAGCAGTACTTC	CASSVGTGTYEQYF
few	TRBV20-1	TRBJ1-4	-	TGCAGTGCTAGAGGGGTAGGGCTCGGTGAAAAACTGTTTTTT	CSARGVGLGEKLFF
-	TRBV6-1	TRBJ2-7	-	TGTGCCAGCAGTGAAATCGGCTACGAGCAGTACTTC	CASSEIGYEQYF
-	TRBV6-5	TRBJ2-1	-	TGTGCCAGCAGTTACCCAGGGAAGGGTAGCAATGAGCAGTTCTTC	CASSYPGKGSNEQFF
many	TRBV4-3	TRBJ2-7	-	TGCGCCAGCAGCCAAGAACCGTACATCTACGAGCAGTACTTC	CASSQEPYIYEQYF
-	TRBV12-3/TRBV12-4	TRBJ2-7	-	TGTGCCAGCAGTTTCGGGGGGCTCTACGAGCAGTACTTC	CASSFGGLYEQYF
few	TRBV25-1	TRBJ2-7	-	TGTGCCAGCAGTGATCCCTCTCATAGCTCCTACGAGCAGTACTTC	CASSDPSHSSYEQYF
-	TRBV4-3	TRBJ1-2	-	TGCGCCAGCAGCCAAGAATTAGGGGACCAGGGAAGCGGCTACACCTTC	CASSQELGDQGSGYTF
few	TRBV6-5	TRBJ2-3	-	TGTGCCAGCAGCCCCACAGGGGCGGGGGATACGCAGTATTTT	CASSPTGAGDTQYF
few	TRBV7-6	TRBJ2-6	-	TGTGCCAGCAGCTTGGCTGGGGCCAACGTCCTGACTTTC	CASSLAGANVLTF
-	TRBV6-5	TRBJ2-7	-	TGTGCCAGCAGTTACACTCAGGGAGCCCCCTACGAGCAGTACTTC	CASSYTQGAPYEQYF
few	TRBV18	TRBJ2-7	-	TGTGCCAGCTCACCGTCCAGGATTTACGAGCAGTACTTC	CASSPSRIYEQYF
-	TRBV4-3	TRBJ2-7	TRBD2	TGCGCCAGCAGCCAATTACTAGCGGGATCCTACGAGCAGTACTTC	CASSQLLAGSYEQYF
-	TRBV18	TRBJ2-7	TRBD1	TGTGCCAGCTCACGGACAGGGCGCAGTTACGAGCAGTACTTC	CASSRTGRSYEQYF
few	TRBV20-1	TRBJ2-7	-	TGCAGTGCCCCTAGGGGGCGGGGGACCTACGAGCAGTACTTC	CSAPRGRGTYEQYF
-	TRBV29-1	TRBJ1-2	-	TGCAGCGTTGACTTTGCAGGTCGGGATGGCTACACCTTC	CSVDFAGRDGYTF
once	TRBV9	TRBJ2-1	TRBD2	TGTGCCAGCAGCGTGGAGGGACTAGCGGGAATCTACAATGAGCAGTTCTTC	CASSVEGLAGIYNEQFF
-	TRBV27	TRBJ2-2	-	TGTGCCAGCAGTCTGGACAGTAACACCGGGGAGCTGTTTTTT	CASSLDSNTGELFF
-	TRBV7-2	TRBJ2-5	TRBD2	TGTGCCAGCAGCCCCTTGGGGCGGGAGGCCTCGACCTTCCAAGAGACCCAGTACTTC	CASSPLGREASTFQETQYF
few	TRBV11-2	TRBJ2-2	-	TGTGCCAGCAGCTTCGGGGTTCGTCGAGAAGGGACCGGGGAGCTGTTTTTT	CASSFGVRREGTGELFF
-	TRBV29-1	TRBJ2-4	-	TGCAGCGTGGACCAGGGGATGGGCAAAAACATTCAGTACTTC	CSVDQGMGKNIQYF
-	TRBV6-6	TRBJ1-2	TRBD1	TGTGCCAGCAGTTACTCGAGTCAGGGGGAATACTATGGCTACACCTTC	CASSYSSQGEYYGYTF
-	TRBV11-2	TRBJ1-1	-	TGTGCCAGCAGCCGACTTATCATCAGGGGCGGTGAAGCTTTCTTT	CASSRLIIRGGEAFF
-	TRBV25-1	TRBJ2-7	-	TGTGCCAGCAGTGAGGGGGCTTTGTATGAGCAGTACTTC	CASSEGALYEQYF
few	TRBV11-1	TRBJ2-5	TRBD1	TGTGCCAGCAGCTTAGCGCCATGGGACAGTCGGGAGACCCAGTACTTC	CASSLAPWDSRETQYF
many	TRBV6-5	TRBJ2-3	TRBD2	TGTGCCAGCAGTTACTCGTCGCGGGGGGGCCGGACAGATACGCAGTATTTT	CASSYSSRGGRTDTQYF
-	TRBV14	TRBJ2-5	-	TGTGCCAGCAGCCTCCTTGGACAGCAAGAGACCCAGTACTTC	CASSLLGQQETQYF
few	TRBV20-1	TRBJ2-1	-	TGCAGTGCTACCCGACTAGACCTCTCCTACAATGAGCAGTTCTTC	CSATRLDLSYNEQFF